Following are 15 T cell receptor beta chains from one sample sequenced in a study of cytomegalovirus exposure and HLA in healthy donors. The PCR was carried out with 60 Vbeta primers and 13 Jbeta primers. Clones were read by immunoSEQ multiplex PCR, and TCRdb kept only the in-frame ones, dropping some. The sample consists of over 150,000 clones, 85% of them appearing once. The sequenced sample was PBMCs. The receptors come from a man under 40 in good health and CMV-seropositive.

This clone was counted once. The junction differs from germline at one of its ends, possibly a read error. This rearrangement joins TRBV7-7 to TRBJ2-5, with 9 bases lining up with TRBD2. The V gene's germline CDR1 is SSHAT and CDR2 FNYEAQ (reference sequence). The CDR3 sequence is 15 residues long. CDR3 loop: CASSRLAGEVETQYF. For the CDR3, the DNA is TGTGCTAGCAGCCGTTTAGCGGGAGAAGTGGAGACCCAGTACTTC. Complete variable domain (other parts from reference TRBV7-7 and TRBJ2-5): GAGVSQSPRYKVTKRGQDVTLRCDPISSHATLYWYQQALGQGPEFLTYFNYEAQPDKSGLPSDRFSAERPEGSISTLTIQRTEQRDSAMYRCASSRLAGEVETQYFGPGTRLLVL.

This clone was recorded only once. The V call is TRBV4-2, the J call TRBJ2-3; D remains unclear. Germline-derived CDR1 and CDR2 are LGHNA and YNFKEQ. The V gene lost 0 bases and the J gene lost 0 bases, with 7 bases spanning the gap. The CDR3 covers 15 residues. CDR3: CASSQDSPSTDTQYF. The CDR3 nucleotides read TGTGCCAGCAGCCAAGATTCCCCTAGCACAGATACGCAGTATTTT.

This chain links TRBV9 with TRBJ1-1; perhaps TRBD1 as D (6 bases). Germline-derived CDR1 and CDR2 are SGDLS and YYNGEE. Between the trimmed V and J ends, which lost 4 bases and 8 bases, there was a span of 18 bases. CDR3 length: 14 residues. In DNA, the CDR3 is TGTGCCAGCAGCCCAGAGGGGGGGGGATCGGAAGCTTTCTTT. It codes for CASSPEGGGSEAFF.

This chain links TRBV15 with TRBJ2-5; TRBD2 agrees at 8 bases. The CDR3 totals 17 residues. V lost 0 bases, J lost 1 base, and 7 bases stayed unmatched. Germline loops: CDR1 LNHNV, CDR2 YYDKDF (reference sequence). CDR3 loop: CATSRDFEREPQETQYF. CDR3 nucleotide sequence: TGTGCCACCAGCAGAGATTTTGAGCGGGAGCCCCAAGAGACCCAGTACTTC.

CDR3 coding DNA: TGTGCCAGTAGTCGGACACCGTATAGCAATCAGCCCCAGCATTTT. This codes for CASSRTPYSNQPQHF. This chain uses TRBV19 with TRBJ1-5; possibly TRBD1 for D (5 bases). The CDR3 sequence is 15 residues long. V lost 5 bases and J lost 0, with 11 bases in between. CDR1 is LNHDA and CDR2 is SQIVND in the germline V gene (reference sequence).

The chain uses TRBV27 and TRBJ2-2, with TRBD1 identical over 12 bases. Germline CDR1 and CDR2: MNHEY and SMNVEV (reference sequence). The CDR3 covers 17 residues. The J segment lost 5 bases and the V segment lost 6 bases, leaving 10 bases of the junction unmatched. The CDR3 reads CASSRDRGRLDTGELFF. The CDR3 DNA reads TGTGCCAGCAGCCGGGACAGGGGGCGGTTGGATACCGGGGAGCTGTTTTTT.

The table lists this clone with a count of one. This rearrangement joins TRBV27 to TRBJ1-2, with D perhaps TRBD1 (6 bases). V was trimmed by 5 bases and J by 6 bases, leaving 16 bases between them. Germline assignment: CDR1 MNHEY and CDR2 SMNVEV (reference sequence). The CDR3 runs to 14 residues. The CDR3 reads CASSPNTGLNGYTF. For the CDR3, the DNA is TGTGCCAGCAGTCCTAATACAGGGCTCAATGGCTACACCTTC.

The chain carries TRBV7-9 and TRBJ2-2; D is unclear. Deletions cut 1 base from V and 3 bases from J, with 9 bases between. In germline, CDR1 is SEHNR, CDR2 FQNEAQ (reference sequence). The CDR3 consists of 15 residues. Here the CDR3 reads CASSLGTAYTGELFF. The DNA of the CDR3 is TGTGCCAGCAGCTTAGGAACAGCATACACCGGGGAGCTGTTTTTT.

V and J are TRBV6-5 and TRBJ1-3; D uncertain. Germline CDR1 and CDR2: MNHEY and SVGAGI. The CDR3 loop spans 15 amino acids. The V end was cut by 0 bases, the J end by 1 base, with 7 bases between. CDR3 protein: CASSYSGSSGNTIYF. CDR3 DNA: TGTGCCAGCAGTTACTCCGGGTCTTCTGGAAACACCATATATTTT.

This rearrangement joins TRBV9 to TRBJ2-5, with D perhaps matching TRBD2 (5 bases). Trimming left V 0 bases short and J 9 bases short, with 15 bases between. The CDR3 length is 14 residues. Germline V lookup: CDR1 SGDLS, CDR2 YYNGEE. This CDR3 reads CASSVASLAQAQYF. DNA for the CDR3: TGTGCCAGCAGCGTAGCTTCTCTAGCTCAGGCCCAGTACTTC. Full variable domain (remainder filled in from reference TRBV9 and TRBJ2-5): DSGVTQTPKHLITATGQRVTLRCSPRSGDLSVYWYQQSLDQGLQFLIQYYNGEERAKGNILERFSAQQFPDLHSELNLSSLELGDSALYFCASSVASLAQAQYFGPGTRLLVL.

The V gene is TRBV6-5, the J gene TRBJ2-3; D remains ambiguous. Germline CDR1 is MNHEY and CDR2 is SVGAGI. The V end lost 7 bases, the J end lost 4 bases, and 9 bases lay between the germline ends. This CDR3 comprises 12 residues. This CDR3 reads CASTDGSDTQYF. The DNA for the CDR3 is TGTGCCAGCACAGACGGGTCAGATACGCAGTATTTT.

This clone has more than one count but fewer than ten. The chain joins TRBV5-6 to TRBJ1-2; 8 positions match TRBD1. With V trimmed by 6 bases and J by 1 base, 8 bases remained unmatched. CDR1 and CDR2 (germline): SGHDT, YYEEEE. This CDR3 has 15 amino acids. For the CDR3, the DNA is TGTGCCAGCATCGGCAGGGGGCTGCTTAACTATGGCTACACCTTC. This gives the protein CASIGRGLLNYGYTF.

This sequence joins TRBV5-1 and TRBJ2-2, with 9 bases identical to TRBD1. This CDR3 contains 16 residues. Germline CDR1 SGHRS, CDR2 YFSETQ. Trimming cost V 4 bases and J 0 bases; bases outside gene matches: 4. CDR3: CASSGTGTSNTGELFF. In nucleotides, the CDR3 is TGCGCCAGCAGCGGGACAGGGACCTCGAACACCGGGGAGCTGTTTTTT.

The rearrangement links TRBV28 to TRBJ1-5; 9 bases line up with TRBD1. CDR1 is MDHEN, CDR2 SYDVKM, per germline. Trimming removed 5 bases from V and 6 bases from J; junction bases left unmatched: 8. This CDR3 contains 15 residues. This CDR3 is CASSTRTGAGQPQHF. The CDR3 bases are TGTGCCAGCAGTACTCGGACAGGGGCGGGTCAGCCCCAGCATTTT.

The rearrangement links TRBV5-5 to TRBJ2-1; D might be TRBD1 (8 bases). The CDR3 has 17 residues. V dropped 0 bases and J dropped 4 bases, with 17 bases sitting between them. The germline V gene encodes CDR1 SGHKS and CDR2 YYEKEE (reference sequence). The CDR3 DNA is TGTGCCAGCAGCTTGGCCCTCACAGGGGGGGCTTACAATGAGCAGTTCTTC. Amino acid sequence: CASSLALTGGAYNEQFF.